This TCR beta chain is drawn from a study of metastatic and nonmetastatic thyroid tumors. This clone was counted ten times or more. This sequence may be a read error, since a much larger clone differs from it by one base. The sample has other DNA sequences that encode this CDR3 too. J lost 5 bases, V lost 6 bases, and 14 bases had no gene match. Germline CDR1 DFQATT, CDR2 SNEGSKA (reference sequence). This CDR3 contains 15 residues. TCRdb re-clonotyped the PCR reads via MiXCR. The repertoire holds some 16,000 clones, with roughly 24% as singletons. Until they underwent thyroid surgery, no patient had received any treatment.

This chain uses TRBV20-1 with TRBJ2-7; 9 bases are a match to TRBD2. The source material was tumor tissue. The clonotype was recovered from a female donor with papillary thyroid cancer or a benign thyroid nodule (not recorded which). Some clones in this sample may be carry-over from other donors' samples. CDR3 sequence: CSAKEGAGGRDEQYF. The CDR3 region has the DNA TGCAGTGCAAAAGAGGGCGCGGGAGGGCGGGACGAGCAGTACTTC.